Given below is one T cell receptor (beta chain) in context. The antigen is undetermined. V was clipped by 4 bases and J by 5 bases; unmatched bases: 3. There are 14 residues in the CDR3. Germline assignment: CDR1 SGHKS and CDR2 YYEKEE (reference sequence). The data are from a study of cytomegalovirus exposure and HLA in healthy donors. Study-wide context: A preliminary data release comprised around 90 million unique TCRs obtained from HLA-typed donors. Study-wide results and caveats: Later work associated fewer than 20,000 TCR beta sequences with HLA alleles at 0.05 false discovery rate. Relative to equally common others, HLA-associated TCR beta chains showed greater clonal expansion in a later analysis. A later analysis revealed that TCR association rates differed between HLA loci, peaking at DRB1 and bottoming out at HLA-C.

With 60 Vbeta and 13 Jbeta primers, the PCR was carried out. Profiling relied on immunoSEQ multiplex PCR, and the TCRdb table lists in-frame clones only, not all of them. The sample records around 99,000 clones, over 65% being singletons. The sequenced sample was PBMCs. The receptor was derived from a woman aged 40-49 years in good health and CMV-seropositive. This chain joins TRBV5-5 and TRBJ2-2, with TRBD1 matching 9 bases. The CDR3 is CASSGTGQTGELFF. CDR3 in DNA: TGTGCCAGCAGCGGGACAGGGCAAACCGGGGAGCTGTTTTTT.